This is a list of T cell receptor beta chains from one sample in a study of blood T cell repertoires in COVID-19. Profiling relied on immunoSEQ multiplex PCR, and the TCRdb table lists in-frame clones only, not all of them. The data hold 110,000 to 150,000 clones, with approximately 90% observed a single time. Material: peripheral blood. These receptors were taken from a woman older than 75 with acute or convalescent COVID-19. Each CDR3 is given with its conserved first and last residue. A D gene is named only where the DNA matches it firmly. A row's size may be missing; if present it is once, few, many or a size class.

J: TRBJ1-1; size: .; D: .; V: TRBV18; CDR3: CASAASGDEAFF; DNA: TGTGCCAGCGCCGCCTCGGGGGATGAAGCTTTCTTT
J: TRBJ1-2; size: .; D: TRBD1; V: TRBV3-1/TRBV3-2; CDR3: CASSRGQGEGGYTF; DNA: TGTGCCAGCAGCCGGGGACAGGGGGAGGGTGGCTACACCTTC
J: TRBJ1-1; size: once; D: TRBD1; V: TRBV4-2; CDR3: CASSPKDRENTEAFF; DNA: TGTGCCAGCAGCCCGAAGGACAGGGAGAACACTGAAGCTTTCTTT
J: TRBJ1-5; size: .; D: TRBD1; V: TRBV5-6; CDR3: CASSWWGQGAGQPQHF; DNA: TGTGCCAGCAGCTGGTGGGGACAGGGGGCCGGACAGCCCCAGCATTTT
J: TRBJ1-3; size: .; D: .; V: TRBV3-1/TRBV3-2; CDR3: CASSQSFSGNTIYF; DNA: TGTGCCAGCAGCCAATCCTTCTCTGGAAACACCATATATTTT
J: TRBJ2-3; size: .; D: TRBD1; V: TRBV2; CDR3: CASIPGTGISVTQYF; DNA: TGTGCCAGCATCCCCGGGACAGGAATAAGTGTTACGCAGTATTTT
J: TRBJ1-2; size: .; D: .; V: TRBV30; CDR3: CAWRAHGYTF; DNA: TGTGCCTGGAGGGCCCACGGCTACACCTTC
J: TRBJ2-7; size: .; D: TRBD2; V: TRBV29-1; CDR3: CSVVLAGEQYF; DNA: TGCAGCGTTGTACTAGCGGGGGAGCAGTACTTC
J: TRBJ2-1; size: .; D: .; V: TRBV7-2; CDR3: CASSFQFTRNKQFF; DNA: TGTGCCAGCAGCTTTCAATTTACGAGAAATAAGCAGTTCTTC
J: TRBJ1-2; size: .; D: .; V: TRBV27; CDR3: CASRREGAGRYGYTF; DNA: TGTGCCAGCAGGAGAGAAGGGGCAGGGCGCTATGGCTACACCTTC
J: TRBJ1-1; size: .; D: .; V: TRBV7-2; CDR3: CASSYFSTGNTEAFF; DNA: TGTGCCAGCAGCTACTTTTCGACAGGGAACACTGAAGCTTTCTTT
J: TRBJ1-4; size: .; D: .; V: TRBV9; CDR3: CASSVEVSTGKLFF; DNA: TGTGCCAGCAGCGTAGAAGTCTCAACGGGAAAACTGTTTTTT
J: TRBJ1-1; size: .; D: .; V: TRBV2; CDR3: CASSRDTNTEAFF; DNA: TGTGCCAGCAGCCGGGACACGAACACTGAAGCTTTCTTT
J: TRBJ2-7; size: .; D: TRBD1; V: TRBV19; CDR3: CASSLNRGYEQYF; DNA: TGTGCCAGTAGTCTAAACAGGGGATACGAGCAGTACTTC
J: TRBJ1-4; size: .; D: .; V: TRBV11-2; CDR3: CASRAGRGGTNEKLFF; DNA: TGTGCCAGCAGAGCAGGCCGAGGGGGAACTAATGAAAAACTGTTTTTT
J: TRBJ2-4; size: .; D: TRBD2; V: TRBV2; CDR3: CASSVFGGAENIQYF; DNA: TGTGCCAGCAGTGTGTTCGGGGGGGCGGAAAACATTCAGTACTTC
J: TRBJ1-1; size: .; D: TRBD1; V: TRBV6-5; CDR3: CASSYAQGASAFF; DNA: TGTGCCAGCAGTTACGCCCAGGGGGCATCAGCTTTCTTT
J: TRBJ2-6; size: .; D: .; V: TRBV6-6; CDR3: CASLSSGANVLTF; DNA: TGTGCCAGCTTGAGCTCTGGGGCCAACGTCCTGACTTTC
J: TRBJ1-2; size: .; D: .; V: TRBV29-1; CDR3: CSVEKGGVYGYTF; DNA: TGCAGCGTTGAAAAAGGAGGGGTTTATGGCTACACCTTC
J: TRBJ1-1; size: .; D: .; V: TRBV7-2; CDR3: CASSYLWGGGTEAFF; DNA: TGTGCCAGCAGCTATCTCTGGGGGGGCGGGACTGAAGCTTTCTTT
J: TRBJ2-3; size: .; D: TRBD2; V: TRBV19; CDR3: CASRMWSGVTDTQYF; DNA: TGTGCCAGTAGGATGTGGAGCGGGGTCACAGATACGCAGTATTTT
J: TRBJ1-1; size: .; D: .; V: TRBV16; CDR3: CASSQLGGNTEAFF; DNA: TGTGCCAGCAGCCAATTAGGGGGGAACACTGAAGCTTTCTTT
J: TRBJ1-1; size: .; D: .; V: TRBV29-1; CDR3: CSARETGPNTEAFF; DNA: TGCAGCGCCCGAGAGACAGGACCGAACACTGAAGCTTTCTTT
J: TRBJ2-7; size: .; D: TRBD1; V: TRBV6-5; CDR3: CASRVTGVSYEQYF; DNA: TGTGCCAGCAGGGTGACAGGGGTGTCCTACGAGCAGTACTTC
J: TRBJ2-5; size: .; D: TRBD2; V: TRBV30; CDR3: CAQEGGGIEAQYF; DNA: TGTGCCCAAGAGGGCGGGGGGATAGAGGCCCAGTACTTC
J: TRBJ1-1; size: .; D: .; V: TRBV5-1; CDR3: CASSLVQGSMNTEAFF; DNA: TGCGCCAGCAGCTTGGTCCAGGGCTCCATGAACACTGAAGCTTTCTTT
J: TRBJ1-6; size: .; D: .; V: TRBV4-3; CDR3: CASSQAPPRQAIINSPLHF; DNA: TGCGCCAGCAGCCAAGCCCCCCCGCGACAGGCGATTATTAATTCACCCCTCCACTTT
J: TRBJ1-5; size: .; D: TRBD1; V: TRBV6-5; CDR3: CASGTGTGDQPQHF; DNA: TGTGCCAGCGGAACCGGGACAGGGGATCAGCCCCAGCATTTT
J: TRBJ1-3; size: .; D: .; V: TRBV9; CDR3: CASSVDAVSGNTIYF; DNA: TGTGCCAGCAGCGTAGATGCAGTCTCTGGAAACACCATATATTTT
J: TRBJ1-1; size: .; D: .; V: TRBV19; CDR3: CASSVTTGFAFF; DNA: TGTGCCAGTAGTGTTACAACAGGTTTCGCTTTCTTT
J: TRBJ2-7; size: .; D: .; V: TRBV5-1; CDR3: CASSLAGQYEQYF; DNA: TGCGCCAGCAGCTTGGCCGGACAGTACGAGCAGTACTTC
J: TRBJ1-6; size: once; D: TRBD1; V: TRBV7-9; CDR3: CASSSGQAYNSPLHF; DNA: TGTGCCAGCAGCTCGGGACAGGCATATAATTCACCCCTCCACTTT
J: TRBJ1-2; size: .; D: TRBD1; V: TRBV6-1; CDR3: CASSDQDRSNYGYTF; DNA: TGTGCCAGCAGTGATCAGGACAGGTCTAACTATGGCTACACCTTC
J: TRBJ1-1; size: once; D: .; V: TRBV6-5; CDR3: CASMTRTRTEAFF; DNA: TGTGCCAGCATGACCCGCACGCGGACTGAAGCTTTCTTT
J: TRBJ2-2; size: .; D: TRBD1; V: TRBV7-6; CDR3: CASSVRGQGGELFF; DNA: TGTGCCAGCAGCGTACGGGGACAGGGCGGGGAGCTGTTTTTT
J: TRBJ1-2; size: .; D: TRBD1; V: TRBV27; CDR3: CASSLRQGYGYTF; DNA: TGTGCCAGCAGTTTGAGACAGGGCTATGGCTACACCTTC
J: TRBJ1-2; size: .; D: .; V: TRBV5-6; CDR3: CASSFQGNYGYTF; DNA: TGTGCCAGCAGCTTTCAGGGCAACTATGGCTACACCTTC
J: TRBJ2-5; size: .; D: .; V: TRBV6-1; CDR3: CASSGRQTSWQETQYF; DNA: TGTGCCAGCAGTGGGAGACAGACCTCGTGGCAAGAGACCCAGTACTTC
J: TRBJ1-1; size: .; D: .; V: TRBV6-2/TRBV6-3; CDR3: CASSRTVNTEAFF; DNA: TGTGCCAGCAGTCGCACGGTGAACACTGAAGCTTTCTTT
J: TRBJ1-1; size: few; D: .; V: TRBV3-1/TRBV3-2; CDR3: CASSHHAGGLNTEAFF; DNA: TGTGCCAGCAGCCATCACGCCGGGGGATTGAACACTGAAGCTTTCTTT
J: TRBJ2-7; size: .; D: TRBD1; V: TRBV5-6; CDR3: CASSIQGGYEQYF; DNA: TGTGCCAGCAGTATACAGGGGGGATACGAGCAGTACTTC
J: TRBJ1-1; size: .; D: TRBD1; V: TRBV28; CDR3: CASGGTANTEAFF; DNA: TGTGCCAGCGGTGGGACAGCCAACACTGAAGCTTTCTTT
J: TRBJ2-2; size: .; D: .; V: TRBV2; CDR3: CASSVRTLANTGELFF; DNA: TGTGCCAGCAGCGTTCGGACACTCGCGAACACCGGGGAGCTGTTTTTT